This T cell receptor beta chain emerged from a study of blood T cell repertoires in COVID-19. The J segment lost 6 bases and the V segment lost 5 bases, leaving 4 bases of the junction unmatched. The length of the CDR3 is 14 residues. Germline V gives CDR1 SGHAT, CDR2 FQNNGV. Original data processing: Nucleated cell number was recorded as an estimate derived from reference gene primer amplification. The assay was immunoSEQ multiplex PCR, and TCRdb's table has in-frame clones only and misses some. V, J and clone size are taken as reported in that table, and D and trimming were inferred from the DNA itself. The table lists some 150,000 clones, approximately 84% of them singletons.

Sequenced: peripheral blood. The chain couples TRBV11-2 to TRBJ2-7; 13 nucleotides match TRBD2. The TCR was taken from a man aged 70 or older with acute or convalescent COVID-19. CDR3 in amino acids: CASSPRLAGGEQYF. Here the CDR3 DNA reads TGTGCCAGCAGCCCAAGACTAGCGGGAGGCGAGCAGTACTTC.